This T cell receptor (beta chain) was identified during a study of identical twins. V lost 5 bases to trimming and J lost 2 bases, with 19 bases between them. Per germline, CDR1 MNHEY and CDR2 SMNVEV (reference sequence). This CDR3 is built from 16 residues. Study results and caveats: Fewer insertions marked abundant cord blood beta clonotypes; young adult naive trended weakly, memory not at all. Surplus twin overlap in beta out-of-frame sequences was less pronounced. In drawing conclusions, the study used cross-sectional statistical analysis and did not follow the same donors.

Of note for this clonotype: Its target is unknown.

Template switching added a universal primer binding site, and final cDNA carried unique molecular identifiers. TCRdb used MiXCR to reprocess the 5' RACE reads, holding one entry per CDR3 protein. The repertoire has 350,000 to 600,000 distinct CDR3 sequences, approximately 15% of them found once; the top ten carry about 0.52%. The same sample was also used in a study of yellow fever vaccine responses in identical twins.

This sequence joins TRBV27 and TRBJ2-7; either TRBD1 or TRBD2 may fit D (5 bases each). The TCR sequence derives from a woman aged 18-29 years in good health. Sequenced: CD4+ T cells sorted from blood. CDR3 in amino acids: CASSQSSGTFTYEQYF. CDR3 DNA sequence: TGTGCCAGCAGTCAATCTTCCGGGACCTTTACCTACGAGCAGTACTTC.